This TCR beta chain was recovered during a study of T cell changes during pregnancy in multiple sclerosis. Assay: immunoSEQ multiplex PCR; the TCRdb copy retains only in-frame clones and omits some. The table lists 40,000 to 55,000 clones, just over 90% of them singletons. The CDR3 has 15 amino acids. Germline lookup yields CDR1 MNHEY and CDR2 SVGAGI. The V end was cut by 2 bases, the J end by 2 bases, with 10 bases between. The sample was CD4+ T cells from peripheral blood mononuclear cells, taken before pregnancy. This chain joins TRBV6-5 and TRBJ2-4, with TRBD1 as a possible D gene (6 bases). This TCR came from a female donor with multiple sclerosis, enrolled in a pregnancy study. CDR3 sequence (DNA): TGTGCCAGCAGTTACGTGGGACACCCCAAAAACATTCAGTACTTC. Protein product: CASSYVGHPKNIQYF.